The T cell receptor (beta chain) described here comes from a study of T cell responses to AZD1222 COVID-19 vaccine. Notes on the study in general: It should be noted that donors were predominantly white British and more often female, and clonal diversity was possibly underestimated. There were vaccine-associated CD4 TCRs across spike, dominant at 160-218 and 743-854. Spike-specific TCR repertoires showed rising breadth and depth after two AZD1222 doses.

Trimming pared 4 bases from V and 4 bases from J, leaving 13 bases between. Germline CDR1 reads KGHSY; CDR2 reads FQNENV. This CDR3 region has 15 residues. TCRdb's copy holds only in-frame clones and misses some; the assay was immunoSEQ multiplex PCR. Here the sample spans roughly 120,000 clones, around nine tenths being singletons. Second-dose schedules of about 4 or about 12 weeks were combined. About this clone itself: Its target is not known.

Specimen: peripheral blood, collected 28 days after the second AZD1222 dose. This sequence joins TRBV16 and TRBJ2-2; tentatively, D is TRBD2 (5 bases). The sequence derives from an adult who received the AZD1222 COVID-19 vaccine. The CDR3 loop reads CASSPGRAGTGELFF. The CDR3, as DNA: TGTGCCAGCAGCCCCGGACGGGCGGGCACCGGGGAGCTGTTTTTT.